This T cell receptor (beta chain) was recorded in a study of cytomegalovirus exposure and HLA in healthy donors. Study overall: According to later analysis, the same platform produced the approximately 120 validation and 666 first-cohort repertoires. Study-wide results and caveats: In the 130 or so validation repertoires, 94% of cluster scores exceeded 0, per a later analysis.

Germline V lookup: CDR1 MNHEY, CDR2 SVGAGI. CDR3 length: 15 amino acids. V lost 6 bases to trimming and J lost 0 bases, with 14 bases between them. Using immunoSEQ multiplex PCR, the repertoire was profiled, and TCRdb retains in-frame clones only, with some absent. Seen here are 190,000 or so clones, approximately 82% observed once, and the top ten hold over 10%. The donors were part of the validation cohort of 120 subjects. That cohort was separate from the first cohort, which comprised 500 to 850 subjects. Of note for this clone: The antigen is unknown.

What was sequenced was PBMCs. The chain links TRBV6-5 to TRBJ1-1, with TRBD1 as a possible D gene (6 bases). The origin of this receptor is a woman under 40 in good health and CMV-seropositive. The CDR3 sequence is CASSLVGHMNTEAFF. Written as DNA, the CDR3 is TGTGCCAGCAGCCTAGTGGGACACATGAACACTGAAGCTTTCTTT.